This T cell receptor beta chain was identified during a study of memory CD4+ T cells and cytomegalovirus serostatus. Study-wide results and caveats: Each of roughly 65 CMV-associated TCRbeta sequences occurred in one to five individuals. CMV serostatus prediction reached median AUC approximately 0.95, or 0.91 with US-trained model.

As to this clone: Its antigen is as yet unknown.

The sort gate was single viable CD3+CD4+CD8-CD45RO+ cells for memory CD4+ T cells. CD4+ T cells were isolated by positive magnetic selection. Repertoires were generated with immunoSEQ multiplex PCR, while TCRdb's copy carries only in-frame clones and drops some. Altogether tens of thousands of clones are present, about 81% being singletons, with the ten largest covering 0.85% to 1.2%. The sequencing input was memory CD4+ T cells from blood. The source is an adult in good health and CMV-seronegative.

The CDR3 is CASSPRSRPGGDEQFF. DNA for the CDR3: TGTGCCAGCAGCCCTAGGAGTCGACCAGGGGGTGATGAGCAGTTCTTC. The chain combines TRBV11-2 with TRBJ2-1; 7 bases fit TRBD1. The CDR3 runs 16 residues. The ends lost 5 bases at V and 8 bases at J; junction bases unmatched: 15. From germline, CDR1 is SGHAT and CDR2 FQNNGV.